The 5 T cell receptor beta chains below come from one sample, sequenced in a study of liver allograft versus peripheral blood T cells. Study at large: Transplanted livers and recipients' peripheral blood had their T cell receptor repertoires compared.

TCRdb re-derived calls from the reads in MiXCR, one entry per CDR3 protein. The sample contains approximately 9,800 distinct CDR3 sequences, more than 25% of which appear only once. Receptors were obtained from a human patient who had a liver transplant. Some T cells may have come from the graft donor.

The chain carries TRBV27 and TRBJ2-3; TRBD1 agrees at 7 bases. This CDR3 has 16 amino acids. Looked up from germline, CDR1 is MNHEY and CDR2 is SMNVEV (reference sequence). The V segment lost 5 bases and the J segment 2 bases; nucleotides outside the gene matches: 10. The CDR3 here is CASSHLIGQDTDTQYF. CDR3 nucleotides: TGTGCCAGCAGTCACCTAATCGGACAGGACACAGATACGCAGTATTTT.

CDR3 in amino acids: CASSLGGTSGQTQYF. Here the CDR3 DNA reads TGTGCCAGCAGCTTAGGGGGGACTAGCGGGCAAACGCAGTATTTT. This chain joins TRBV7-2 and TRBJ2-3, with 12 nucleotides matching TRBD2. J lost 9 bases, V lost 1 base, and 5 bases had no gene match. This CDR3 has 15 amino acids. Germline CDR1 is SGHTA and CDR2 is FQGNSA.

This chain joins TRBV28 and TRBJ2-5; D is perhaps TRBD2 (7 bases). Germline V gene sequence: CDR1 MDHEN, CDR2 SYDVKM. The CDR3 loop spans 15 amino acids. With 3 bases removed from V and 5 bases from J, the gap between germline ends came to 16 bases. The CDR3 reads CASSLGAGVGETQYF. CDR3 bases: TGTGCCAGCAGTTTGGGGGCGGGGGTCGGGGAGACCCAGTACTTC.

The chain joins TRBV6-5 to TRBJ1-1; D possibly corresponds to TRBD1 (6 bases). CDR1 and CDR2 (germline): MNHEY, SVGAGI. Trimming removed 4 bases at V and 3 bases at J, with 12 bases between. The CDR3 has 14 amino acids. This chain's CDR3 is CASSLQGTDTEAFF. The CDR3 DNA reads as TGTGCCAGCAGTTTACAGGGAACGGACACTGAAGCTTTCTTT.

By share of the sample, this clonotype is medium-sized. J is TRBJ2-3 and V is TRBV7-2; tentatively, D is TRBD2 (6 bases). The germline gives CDR1 SGHTA, CDR2 FQGNSA. The CDR3 is made up of 14 amino acids. The V gene lost 1 base and the J gene lost 7 bases, with 12 bases spanning the gap. The CDR3 protein is CASSLEGGANTQYF. In DNA form, the CDR3 reads TGTGCCAGCAGCTTAGAAGGAGGGGCTAATACGCAGTATTTT. Together with reference TRBV7-2 and TRBJ2-3, the CDR3 gives the full variable domain: GAGVSQSPSNKVTEKGKDVELRCDPISGHTALYWYRQSLGQGLEFLIYFQGNSAPDKSGLPSDRFSAERTGGSVSTLTIQRTQQEDSAVYLCASSLEGGANTQYFGPGTRLTVL.